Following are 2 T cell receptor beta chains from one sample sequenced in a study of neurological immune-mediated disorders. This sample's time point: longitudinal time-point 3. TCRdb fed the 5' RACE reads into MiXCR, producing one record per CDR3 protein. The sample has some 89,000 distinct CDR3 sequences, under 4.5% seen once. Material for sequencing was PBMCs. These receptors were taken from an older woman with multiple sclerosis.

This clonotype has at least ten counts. The CDR3 is CASSPDGGGRRETQYF. Written as DNA, the CDR3 is TGTGCCAGCAGCCCCGATGGAGGAGGTCGTAGGGAGACCCAGTACTTC. This sequence joins TRBV5-4 and TRBJ2-5; maybe TRBD2 (5 bases). From germline, CDR1 is SGHNT and CDR2 YYREEE (reference sequence). V was pared by 4 bases and J by 5 bases, with 21 bases between. The CDR3 totals 16 residues. Filled out from reference TRBV5-4 and TRBJ2-5, the complete variable domain reads ETGVTQSPTHLIKTRGQQVTLRCSSQSGHNTVSWYQQALGQGPQFIFQYYREEENGRGNFPPRFSGLQFPNYSSELNVNALELDDSALYLCASSPDGGGRRETQYFGPGTRLLVL.

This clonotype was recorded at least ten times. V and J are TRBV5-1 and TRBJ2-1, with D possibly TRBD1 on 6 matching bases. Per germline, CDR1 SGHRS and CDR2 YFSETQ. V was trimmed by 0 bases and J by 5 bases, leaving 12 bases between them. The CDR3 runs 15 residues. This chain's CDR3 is CASSLETGFNNEQFF. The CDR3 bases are TGCGCCAGCAGCTTGGAGACAGGATTTAACAATGAGCAGTTCTTC.